The 17 T cell receptor beta chains in this list originate from one sample, sequenced in a study of blood T cell repertoires in COVID-19 (TCRdb year 2020). The library came from the immunoSEQ multiplex PCR assay. Here the immuneACCESS table is served through TCRdb, limited to in-frame sequences with V and J called. Missing clones are a known gap in these copies; in checked studies unresolved V genes cover under half, and the rest lacks a known reason. Present in this sample are 150,000 to 200,000 clones, approximately 80% of which were seen just once. The ten largest clones represent over 1.5% of the sample. Sequences were obtained from peripheral blood. The origin of the receptors is a human donor in a cohort sampled during active COVID-19.

CDR3: CASSLQTRVSTDTQYF. DNA of the CDR3: TGTGCCAGCAGTTTACAAACCAGGGTCTCCACAGATACGCAGTATTTT. V usage is TRBV27 and J usage is TRBJ2-3; D perhaps matches TRBD1 (5 bases). The CDR3 sequence is 16 residues long. Germline lookup yields CDR1 MNHEY and CDR2 SMNVEV (reference sequence). V was clipped by 2 bases and J by 2 bases, with 14 bases between them.

The chain couples TRBV6-2 or TRBV6-3 to TRBJ1-1; tentative D call: TRBD1 (6 bases). Trimming stripped 4 bases from V and 1 base from J, with 10 bases between. The germline V gene encodes CDR1 MNHEY and CDR2 SVGEGT. There are 14 residues in the CDR3. CDR3 coding DNA: TGTGCCAGCAGTTTGGTCAGGGGGAACACTGAAGCTTTCTTT. Amino acids: CASSLVRGNTEAFF.

The chain has TRBV29-1 and TRBJ1-3; the D is unclear. V lost 6 bases and J lost 3, with 15 bases in between. Germline V gives CDR1 SQVTM, CDR2 ANQGSEA. This CDR3 region has 14 residues. The CDR3 coding sequence is TGCAGCGTAGGAGACGGAACCTTTGGAAACACCATATATTTT. Residues: CSVGDGTFGNTIYF. Using reference TRBV29-1 and TRBJ1-3 for the parts outside the CDR3, the full variable domain is SAVISQKPSRDICQRGTSLTIQCQVDSQVTMMFWYRQQPGQSLTLIATANQGSEATYESGFVIDKFPISRPNLTFSTLTVSNMSPEDSSIYLCSVGDGTFGNTIYFGEGSWLTVV.

The V gene is TRBV7-6, the J gene TRBJ2-7; D is possibly TRBD1 (6 bases). Germline-derived CDR1 and CDR2 are SGHVS and FNYEAQ. There are 15 residues in the CDR3. V lost 3 bases, J lost 1 base, and 13 bases lay in between. The CDR3 sequence: CASSFHQGPSYEQYF. The CDR3 nucleotides read TGTGCCAGCAGCTTTCATCAGGGGCCTTCCTACGAGCAGTACTTC. Based on the CDR3 plus reference TRBV7-6 and TRBJ2-7, the full variable domain is GAGVSQSPRYKVTKRGQDVALRCDPISGHVSLYWYRQALGQGPEFLTYFNYEAQQDKSGLPNDRFSAERPEGSISTLTIQRTEQRDSAMYRCASSFHQGPSYEQYFGPGTRLTVT.

This chain joins TRBV27 and TRBJ2-7; 12 positions match TRBD1. The CDR3 is 15 residues long. The V and J ends lost 3 bases and 2 bases, in that order; junction bases with no gene match: 2. From germline, CDR1 is MNHEY and CDR2 SMNVEV (reference sequence). Here the CDR3 reads CASSLGTGGAYEQYF. CDR3 nucleotides: TGTGCCAGCAGTTTGGGGACAGGGGGCGCCTACGAGCAGTACTTC.

The chain combines TRBV7-9 with TRBJ2-1, with D unresolved. The CDR3 spans 11 residues. V lost 7 bases and J lost 6, with 7 bases in between. Per the germline V gene, CDR1 is SEHNR and CDR2 is FQNEAQ (reference sequence). CDR3 residues: CASTRGNEQFF. The CDR3 DNA reads TGTGCCAGCACCCGAGGCAATGAGCAGTTCTTC. The whole variable domain, remainder taken from reference TRBV7-9 and TRBJ2-1, is DTGVSQNPRHKITKRGQNVTFRCDPISEHNRLYWYRQTLGQGPEFLTYFQNEAQLEKSRLLSDRFSAERPKGSFSTLEIQRTEQGDSAMYLCASTRGNEQFFGPGTRLTVL.

This clone was detected a few times. The chain recombines TRBV4-1 with TRBJ1-1; unclear D gene. Trimming stripped 4 bases from V and 6 bases from J, with 12 bases between. CDR3 length: 13 residues. From germline, CDR1 is MGHRA and CDR2 YSYEKL. CDR3 nucleotides: TGCGCCAGCAGCCGCGGTCAACCCGCTGAAGCTTTCTTT. As protein: CASSRGQPAEAFF.

The rearrangement joins TRBV7-3 to TRBJ2-7, with D uncertain. Between the trimmed V and J ends, which lost 2 bases and 1 base, there was a span of 6 bases. The CDR3 has 13 amino acids. Germline CDR1 reads SGHTA; CDR2 reads FQGTGA. CDR3: CASSLDGSYEQYF. The CDR3 DNA sequence: TGTGCCAGCAGCTTAGACGGGTCCTACGAGCAGTACTTC.

This chain connects TRBV7-9 to TRBJ1-5; 7 bases fit TRBD1. Germline loops: CDR1 SEHNR, CDR2 FQNEAQ (reference sequence). CDR3 size: 15 residues. V was pared by 4 bases and J by 2 bases, with 5 bases of the junction left unmatched. CDR3 sequence: CASSSDREGNQPQHF. In nucleotides, the CDR3 is TGTGCCAGCAGCTCAGACAGGGAAGGCAATCAGCCCCAGCATTTT.

Only a few counts were recorded for this clone. This chain uses TRBV6-5 with TRBJ1-6; 9 nucleotides line up with TRBD1. Per the germline V gene, CDR1 is MNHEY and CDR2 is SVGAGI. J gave up 7 bases and V 8 bases, and 3 bases lay outside the gene matches. This CDR3 is built from 13 residues. The CDR3 protein is CASLGQGNSPLHF. CDR3 DNA: TGTGCCAGCCTGGGACAGGGAAATTCACCCCTCCACTTT.

This clone was counted a few times. The chain recombines TRBV13 with TRBJ1-5, with unresolved D. The CDR3 spans 14 residues. Germline V gene sequence: CDR1 PRHDT, CDR2 FYEKMQ (reference sequence). Trimming took off 5 bases at V and 4 bases at J, with 12 bases between the two ends. The CDR3 sequence: CASSLQRMNQPQHF. As DNA, the CDR3 is TGTGCCAGCAGCCTCCAGCGCATGAATCAGCCCCAGCATTTT. The full variable domain, with the rest looked up from reference TRBV13 and TRBJ1-5, is AAGVIQSPRHLIKEKRETATLKCYPIPRHDTVYWYQQGPGQDPQFLISFYEKMQSDKGSIPDRFSAQQFSDYHSELNMSSLELGDSALYFCASSLQRMNQPQHFGDGTRLSIL.

The J gene is TRBJ2-7, the V gene TRBV28, with TRBD2 matching 9 bases. V shed 6 bases, J shed 0 bases, and the junction held 12 bases outside the gene matches. Germline V CDR1 and CDR2: MDHEN, SYDVKM. The CDR3 totals 17 residues. CDR3 in amino acids: CASRRGGATASSYEQYF. The CDR3 coding sequence is TGTGCCAGCAGACGCGGGGGGGCTACGGCGAGCTCCTACGAGCAGTACTTC.

The chain uses TRBV5-4 and TRBJ1-1, with D perhaps TRBD1 (5 bases). Germline V gives CDR1 SGHNT, CDR2 YYREEE (reference sequence). CDR3 length: 15 amino acids. V was cut by 3 bases and J by 0 bases, with 12 bases left in between. The CDR3 sequence: CASSSGGGVNTEAFF. The DNA for the CDR3 is TGTGCCAGCAGCTCCGGGGGTGGGGTGAACACTGAAGCTTTCTTT.

J is TRBJ2-7 and V is TRBV28; TRBD2 agrees at 10 bases. Trimming at V came to 1 base and at J to 3 bases, leaving 9 bases not matched to a gene. The germline CDR1 and CDR2 sequences are MDHEN and SYDVKM. The CDR3 length is 17 residues. The CDR3 sequence: CASSLSSGRARGYEQYF. The DNA of the CDR3 is TGTGCCAGCAGTTTATCTAGCGGGAGAGCTAGAGGCTACGAGCAGTACTTC.

J is TRBJ2-1 and V is TRBV21-1; the table's D call TRBD1 went unverified against the DNA. TRBV21-1 is listed as a pseudogene. The CDR3 contains 15 residues. The CDR3 nucleotides are TGTGCCAGCAGTCAGGACAGGACCCGCTACAATGAGCAGTTCTTC. This gives the protein CASSQDRTRYNEQFF.

The J gene is TRBJ2-7, the V gene TRBV5-6; D may be TRBD2 (5 bases). From germline, CDR1 is SGHDT and CDR2 YYEEEE. Trimming shortened V by 4 bases and J by 4 bases, and 21 bases separated the two germline ends. CDR3 length: 16 residues. CDR3 sequence (DNA): TGTGCCAGCAGCCCACCAGGAGGACTCTCCATTTACGAGCAGTACTTC. This codes for CASSPPGGLSIYEQYF.

J is TRBJ1-6 and V is TRBV5-4, with D possibly matching TRBD1 (6 bases). V gave up 4 bases and J gave up 6 bases, with 14 bases separating them. Germline V gene data show CDR1 as SGHNT and CDR2 as YYREEE (reference sequence). The CDR3 consists of 15 residues. CDR3 protein: CASSGGGSGNSPLHF. For the CDR3, the DNA is TGTGCCAGCAGCGGGGGGGGCTCGGGTAATTCACCCCTCCACTTT. The whole variable domain, filled in from reference TRBV5-4 and TRBJ1-6, reads ETGVTQSPTHLIKTRGQQVTLRCSSQSGHNTVSWYQQALGQGPQFIFQYYREEENGRGNFPPRFSGLQFPNYSSELNVNALELDDSALYLCASSGGGSGNSPLHFGNGTRLTVT.